This TCR beta chain comes out of a study of cytomegalovirus exposure and HLA in healthy donors (dated by TCRdb to 2017 to 2019). For context, the study as a whole: An earlier analysis of roughly 630 of the donors reported approximately 270 Gb of sequence data and roughly 100 million unique TCR beta sequences from 150 million to 200 million T cells. Approximately 300 gigabases of sequencing data and 70 million to 100 million unique TCR sequences made up an early release that covered roughly 670 HLA-typed donors. Among the 398 genotyped donors, about 85% belonged to the genetic ancestry cluster associated with self-reported Caucasian donors. The study aimed to test whether cataloging public T cell receptors could reveal signatures of past pathogen exposure. The T cell repertoires of several hundred subjects were profiled by immunosequencing and related to cytomegalovirus serostatus. Besides the first cohort of 500 to 700 subjects, a separate validation cohort made up of 120 different subjects was used. High-throughput TCR immunosequencing, statistical association of individual TCRs with disease status, and machine learning were combined to predict cytomegalovirus infection status. In a later analysis, previously published TCR beta repertoires from roughly 710 donors were re-analyzed and high-resolution HLA genotyping was added so that TCR occurrence patterns could be studied. In the later analysis, no new phenotypic data were used to find candidate immune exposures; instead, reliance was placed on TCR beta sequences and their occurrence across donors. To decide whether each TCR beta V gene segment behaved as functional or pseudogenic, an earlier analysis of fewer than 750 of the donors relied on high-throughput TCR beta sequencing. Donor age, sex, ethnicity and CMV serostatus were compiled alongside the repertoire data. In a later genetic analysis, genome-wide SNP genotypes for about three fifths of the 666 donors were used, and that subset was treated as a discovery cohort. All discovery cohort repertoires had been generated using a single sequencing platform. Class I and class II HLA loci were covered by the typing at four-digit resolution. The number of donors typed differed by locus, with 629-630 for A, B, C, DRB1 and DQB1, roughly 520 for DQA1, under 610 for DPA1, and around 430 for DPB1. About five DR-DQ haplotypes were treated as single units for association and clustering because of strong linkage in the cohort. Across 300 to 400 genotyped donors of the cohort, an average of roughly 250,000 unique TCR beta nucleotide sequences per donor were sequenced, and roughly 18% of those sequences were non-productive.

Looking up the germline V gene yields CDR1 MGHRA and CDR2 YSYEKL. V trim: 1 base; J trim: 3 bases; unmatched bases: 4. The CDR3 covers 15 residues, taking in both the cysteine and the phenylalanine. Of all the DNA, just the CDR3 is kept, 45 bases in frame from base 1. As regards this clone: Its antigen specificity is not known. No much larger clone is present one base from it, and per-base qualities are unavailable.

The cohort consisted of 670 or so healthy bone marrow donors. All cohort members were sampled while nominally healthy, although unrecorded immune exposures were likely present. The donor was CMV seronegative and belonged to the group of over 350 seronegative cohort members. Each donor provided a peripheral blood sample, and peripheral blood mononuclear cells were used for TCR beta sequencing. The Qiagen DNeasy Blood Extraction Kit was used to extract genomic DNA from the blood cell samples. Study-wide findings and limitations: A few of the identified cytomegalovirus-associated TCR beta chains were confirmed in vitro to be specific for cytomegalovirus antigens. A later analysis found that TCR association rates varied across HLA loci, with DRB1 alleles showing the most associated TCRs and HLA-C alleles the fewest. The authors suggested that the approach could potentially be extended to other disease states and immunological phenotypes. The study listed 150 to 200 TCR beta chains as associated with cytomegalovirus. The 87-base-pair reads could not distinguish some IMGT-functional V segments, including TRBV6-2 and TRBV6-3, so those segments were excluded. In an earlier analysis of about 600 of the donors, most TCR beta V segments appeared in productive rearrangements about 87% or about 30% of the time, broadly matching IMGT annotations. Assigning TCR associations to individual alleles was difficult when HLA alleles, especially DR and DQ, strongly co-occurred. A later genetic analysis reported fewer N-insertions in productive TCRs among donors in an Asian-associated ancestry cluster than the approximately 670-donor mean. Correlated functional status among segregating V segments might be attributable to linkage disequilibrium, but an unknown experimental factor could not be ruled out. Most CMV-associated TCR beta chains appeared to be HLA-restricted in a later analysis, and the HLA associations seemed to be driven largely by CMV exposure. In a later analysis, HLA-associated TCR beta chains showed more clonal expansion and lower generation probabilities than non-associated chains that were equally common. V-gene and J-gene trimming of TCR beta chains was associated with a missense DCLRE1C variant in a later genetic analysis, and the association was replicated in an independent cohort. Most TCR sequences were observed very rarely across donors, whereas some public TCRs were present in many individuals. For the cohort, immune exposure information was limited to CMV serostatus. The sequencing pipeline was judged likely to have produced a cluster of highly shared sequence variants as a technical artifact. HLA typing was unavailable for some donors at each locus, so association tests used only the typed subset. Roughly uniform sequencing depth across donors was assumed in presence/absence analyses, although this assumption may not hold. Over 15 rarely observed V segments, including chromosome 9 orphons, were excluded from the earlier analysis of several hundred of the donors because counts were too low. A later analysis associated roughly 17,000 TCR beta sequences with specific HLA alleles at a false discovery rate of 0.05. In this cohort, only TCR beta chains were sequenced, and detectable features were limited by the absence of alpha or paired-chain data. In both the original and validation cohorts, the classifier was reported to diagnose cytomegalovirus status with high specificity and sensitivity. A further reported finding was that TCR beta sequences accurately predicted the HLA-A and HLA-B alleles for most subjects in the first cohort. Several of the top co-occurrence clusters appeared to be linked to parvovirus B19, influenza, CMV and Epstein-Barr virus, according to a later analysis.

The library was produced with the immunoSEQ multiplex PCR assay. For the multiplex PCR, a mixture combining 60 forward primers for TCR Vbeta segments and 13 reverse primers for TCR Jbeta segments was used. A multiplex PCR assay on genomic DNA amplified the CDR3 region of rearranged TCR beta genes. The amplified TCR beta libraries were sequenced on the Illumina HiSeq System as 87-base-pair reads. The published analysis was carried out like this. Across the 600 to 700 repertoires, a later analysis counted roughly 77 million unique TCR beta chains, roughly 11 million of which were shared by at least two donors. Raw reads were error-corrected and collapsed into unique sequences with a nearest-neighbor algorithm that merged closely related sequences to remove PCR and sequencing errors. Alignment of CDR3 sequences to IMGT reference sequences was used to assign V, D and J gene segments. For a sequence to be retained, at least a six-nucleotide match to both a V gene segment and a J gene segment was required. Rearrangements were called productive when the CDR3 lacked stop codons and stayed in frame with V and J; all others were non-productive. Following IMGT convention, CDR3 was defined as the stretch from the second conserved V-encoded cysteine up to the conserved J-encoded phenylalanine. The earlier analysis of about 610 of the donors excluded sequences that lacked an unambiguous match to a single V gene segment. An earlier analysis of 587 of the donors called V segments functional above 56.7% productive rearrangements and segregating when the between-donor standard deviation exceeded 5%. A statistical classification framework was developed to diagnose cytomegalovirus status using the catalog of TCR beta chain sequences. In a later analysis, TCR nucleotide sequences were compared against IMGT/GENE-DB human TR gene sequences so that V and J genes could be assigned. In a later analysis, CDR3 sequences and most-parsimonious VDJ recombination scenarios were assigned using the TCRdist pipeline. In a later analysis, every TCR beta chain was defined by the combination of its CDR3 amino acid sequence and its V-gene family, and reads without a unique V-gene family were dropped. A later analysis removed 592 highly shared, low-generation-probability nucleotide sequences to deal with suspected cross-contamination and a sequencing artifact. In a later analysis, a clonal expansion index for each public chain was calculated from normalized within-repertoire ranks of inferred template counts. Generation probabilities in a later analysis came from a VDJ recombination model fitted to out-of-frame rearrangements, and those results were checked against IGoR. A later analysis scored TCR-TCR, TCR-HLA and TCR-CMV co-occurrence with hypergeometric tests, applying a repertoire-size bias correction to TCR pairs. A later analysis estimated false discovery rates by permuting HLA or CMV assignments 20 times. In a later analysis, co-occurring TCRs were grouped using DBSCAN, and TCRdist sequence similarity was added for clustering within HLA-allele-positive subsets. Repertoires with fewer than 30,000 or more than 120,000 public chains, plus five repertoires with anomalous nucleotide sharing, were excluded from co-occurrence clustering. In its TCRdb copy, this immuneACCESS table keeps in-frame sequences only and misses some clones. Where compared with another copy, unresolved V genes explain less than half of these, and the others have no known cause. D and trimming were read from the DNA, whereas the V and J calls and clone size are those reported in that table. In this sample the table shows around 160,000 clones, roughly 80% of which occur a single time. Clones ranked in the top ten supply more than 4% of the sample.

Recombination linked TRBV4-1 to TRBJ2-7, and TRBD1 aligns with 9 junction nucleotides. Specimen: PBMCs. This sequence was found in a male donor in good health and CMV-seronegative. The CDR3 protein is CASSQAHRGRYEQYF. At the DNA level, the sequence is TGCGCCAGCAGCCAAGCCCACAGGGGGCGCTACGAGCAGTACTTC.